The 11 T cell receptor beta chains listed next were all sequenced from one sample in a study of cytotoxic CD8 clonotypes in ibrutinib-treated CLL. Assay: immunoSEQ multiplex PCR; the TCRdb copy retains only in-frame clones and omits some. The data contain some 200,000 clones, roughly 79% of them singletons. The sample was PBMCs, taken after 12 months of ibrutinib treatment. All receptors derive from a human donor with chronic lymphocytic leukemia.

The gene calls are TRBV29-1 and TRBJ1-3, with a weak D call TRBD1 (5 bases). The CDR3 has 15 residues. Germline V gene lookup returns CDR1 SQVTM and CDR2 ANQGSEA. The germline V and J ends were trimmed by 5 bases and 0 bases, with 14 bases remaining between them. The CDR3 coding sequence is TGCAGCGTTATATCCGGGACTTTCTCTGGAAACACCATATATTTT. Protein: CSVISGTFSGNTIYF.

CDR3 amino acids: CASSYLGSLNSYGYTF. The CDR3 DNA sequence: TGTGCCAGCAGTTACCTAGGGAGTTTAAACTCCTATGGCTACACCTTC. The chain joins TRBV6-5 to TRBJ1-2; D remains ambiguous. CDR1 and CDR2 from the germline V gene are MNHEY and SVGAGI. The CDR3 has 16 amino acids. V was clipped by 2 bases and J by 4 bases, with 17 bases between them.

The V and J genes are TRBV5-4 and TRBJ2-7; D may be TRBD2 (6 bases). This CDR3 has 15 residues. The germline V gene has CDR1 SGHNT and CDR2 YYREEE (reference sequence). V shed 1 base and J shed 6 bases, with 17 bases lying between them. The CDR3 loop reads CASSLPGSPEGEQYF. The CDR3, as DNA: TGTGCCAGCAGCTTGCCCGGGAGTCCCGAGGGCGAGCAGTACTTC.

The CDR3 region has the DNA TGTGCCATCAGTGTAGGTCTGGATCAGCCCCAGCATTTT. This translates into CAISVGLDQPQHF. The rearrangement links TRBV10-3 to TRBJ1-5; D ambiguous. This CDR3 is 13 amino acids long. The germline gives CDR1 ENHRY, CDR2 SYGVKD. Trimming stripped 4 bases from V and 5 bases from J, with 9 bases between.

This chain connects TRBV11-2 to TRBJ1-6, with D uncertain. Per the germline V gene, CDR1 is SGHAT and CDR2 is FQNNGV. Trimming pared 0 bases from V and 9 bases from J, leaving 0 bases between. This CDR3 comprises 11 residues. As DNA, the CDR3 is TGTGCCAGCAGCTTAGATTCACCCCTCCACTTT. This encodes CASSLDSPLHF. The variable domain in full, completed from reference TRBV11-2 and TRBJ1-6, reads EAGVAQSPRYKIIEKRQSVAFWCNPISGHATLYWYQQILGQGPKLLIQFQNNGVVDDSQLPKDRFSAERLKGVDSTLKIQPAKLEDSAVYLCASSLDSPLHFGNGTRLTVT.

The J gene is TRBJ2-2, the V gene TRBV2; no firm D call. With 4 bases removed from V and 6 bases from J, the gap between germline ends came to 9 bases. Germline loops: CDR1 SNHLY, CDR2 FYNNEI. The CDR3 sequence is 13 residues long. CDR3 sequence (DNA): TGTGCCAGCAGTGTTCAGACTCCCGGGGAGCTGTTTTTT. This translates into CASSVQTPGELFF.

The chain employs TRBV6-1 and TRBJ1-2; D not certain. This CDR3 is 12 amino acids long. Germline CDR1 MNHNS, CDR2 SASEGT. The V and J ends lost 6 bases and 6 bases respectively, with 11 bases between them. CDR3 sequence: CASRSDGHGYTF. Written as DNA, the CDR3 is TGTGCCAGCAGGTCGGACGGCCATGGCTACACCTTC.

The chain carries TRBV5-1 and TRBJ2-3; TRBD2 matches at 8 bases. The CDR3 contains 14 residues. V trimming: 8 bases; J trimming: 2 bases; junction bases outside the gene matches: 7. The germline V gene has CDR1 SGHRS and CDR2 YFSETQ. Here the CDR3 DNA reads TGCGCCAGTAGACTCGGGAGGGCCACAGATACGCAGTATTTT. It encodes CASRLGRATDTQYF.

CDR3 in amino acids: CASSFGLAGVVSSTDTQYF. DNA for the CDR3: TGTGCCAGCAGCTTTGGACTAGCGGGAGTGGTCTCTAGCACAGATACGCAGTATTTT. The rearrangement uses TRBV7-6 and TRBJ2-3, with TRBD2 matching 13 bases. CDR1 SGHVS and CDR2 FNYEAQ come from the germline V gene. V lost 3 bases to trimming and J lost 0 bases; unmatched junction nucleotides: 9. The CDR3 is made up of 19 amino acids.

The chain combines TRBV7-9 with TRBJ2-1; the D gene could be TRBD1 or TRBD2 (5 bases each). The CDR3 loop spans 13 amino acids. Germline V lookup: CDR1 SEHNR, CDR2 FQNEAQ (reference sequence). Trimming pared 7 bases from V and 4 bases from J, leaving 11 bases between. CDR3 in DNA: TGTGCCAGCAAGGGGACGGTATACAATGAGCAGTTCTTC. It specifies CASKGTVYNEQFF.

The V and J genes are TRBV6-4 and TRBJ2-1; D remains unclear. Germline CDR1 reads MRHNA; CDR2 reads SNTAGT. The length of the CDR3 is 15 residues. With 4 bases removed from V and 1 base from J, the gap between germline ends came to 11 bases. As DNA, the CDR3 is TGTGCCAGCAGTGCCTTGGGCGTTTCCTACAATGAGCAGTTCTTC. Its protein product is CASSALGVSYNEQFF.